The 15 T cell receptor beta chains in this list originate from one sample, sequenced in a study of cytomegalovirus exposure and HLA in healthy donors. 60 Vbeta and 13 Jbeta primers were used in PCR. Measured with immunoSEQ multiplex PCR; TCRdb has only the in-frame clones, and not every one. The table includes 140,000 or so clones, over 65% detected once. The sequenced sample consisted of PBMCs. The receptors were gathered from a man between 18 and 35 years old in good health and CMV-seropositive.

This clone was detected only a few times. This sequence joins TRBV6-1 and TRBJ1-5; TRBD1 is a possible D gene (6 bases). The length of the CDR3 is 14 residues. The germline V and J ends were trimmed by 3 bases and 3 bases, with 9 bases remaining between them. Per germline, CDR1 MNHNS and CDR2 SASEGT. CDR3 in amino acids: CASSENRVNQPQHF. CDR3 in DNA: TGTGCCAGCAGTGAGAACAGGGTCAATCAGCCCCAGCATTTT.

This chain uses TRBV7-9 with TRBJ1-2; 7 bases agree with TRBD1. The germline gives CDR1 SEHNR, CDR2 FQNEAQ (reference sequence). Germline trimming cut 2 bases from V and 4 bases from J; bases unmatched to any gene: 4. There are 14 residues in the CDR3. In DNA form, the CDR3 reads TGTGCCAGCAGCTTAAGGACAGGACCCTATGGCTACACCTTC. Encoded protein: CASSLRTGPYGYTF.

This clone was observed a single time. The chain employs TRBV19 and TRBJ1-5; D unresolved. Germline assignment: CDR1 LNHDA and CDR2 SQIVND (reference sequence). V was clipped by 3 bases and J by 3 bases, with 9 bases between them. The CDR3 sequence is 14 residues long. CDR3 nucleotide sequence: TGTGCCAGTAGTATGAGGTCAGCCAATCAGCCCCAGCATTTT. It codes for CASSMRSANQPQHF.

The chain is built from TRBV10-3 and TRBJ1-1; D is perhaps TRBD1 (5 bases). Germline CDR1 reads ENHRY; CDR2 reads SYGVKD. With 1 base removed from V and 2 bases from J, the gap between germline ends came to 11 bases. The CDR3 runs 15 residues. CDR3 region: CAISELQGSNTEAFF. The CDR3 DNA follows: TGTGCCATCAGTGAGTTGCAGGGATCTAACACTGAAGCTTTCTTT.

The V gene is TRBV6-6, the J gene TRBJ2-2; tentative D call: TRBD1 (5 bases). Trimming left V 7 bases short and J 5 bases short, with 20 bases between. The CDR3 runs 16 residues. In germline, CDR1 is MNHNY, CDR2 SVGAGI (reference sequence). CDR3 nucleotide sequence: TGTGCCAGCACCACCAGGGCGTTGGTGAGGACCGGGGAGCTGTTTTTT. Residues: CASTTRALVRTGELFF.

The chain employs TRBV2 and TRBJ1-1; 9 nucleotides line up with TRBD1. The junction had 6 bases not matched to a gene; V was cut back by 4 bases and J by 6 bases. The germline V gene has CDR1 SNHLY and CDR2 FYNNEI. The CDR3 extends over 14 amino acids. The CDR3 nucleotides read TGTGCCAGCAGTGGTGACAGGGGGGGAGCTGAAGCTTTCTTT. Its protein is CASSGDRGGAEAFF.

The chain couples TRBV6-4 to TRBJ2-1; possibly TRBD1 for D (6 bases). V lost 10 bases, J lost 11 bases, and 12 bases lay in between. The CDR3 has 10 residues. Germline CDR1 and CDR2: MRHNA and SNTAGT. The CDR3 coding sequence is TGTGCCACCGGGACACGCAAGCAGTTCTTC. Its translation is CATGTRKQFF.

The chain uses TRBV19 and TRBJ1-5; D not certain. The ends were cut back, 6 bases at V and 3 bases at J, with 12 bases in the middle. The CDR3 has 14 amino acids. Germline loops: CDR1 LNHDA, CDR2 SQIVND (reference sequence). The CDR3 is CASSRKSLNQPQHF. DNA for the CDR3: TGTGCCAGTAGCAGGAAATCCCTCAATCAGCCCCAGCATTTT.

The rearrangement joins TRBV6-6 to TRBJ2-7; weak D call: TRBD1 (6 bases). Trimming cost V 4 bases and J 6 bases, with 10 bases left between them. This CDR3 comprises 12 residues. Germline V CDR1 and CDR2: MNHNY, SVGAGI (reference sequence). CDR3 DNA sequence: TGTGCCAGCAGTTTACAGGGCCTCGAGCAGTACTTC. Protein sequence: CASSLQGLEQYF.

The V and J genes are TRBV19 and TRBJ1-2, with TRBD1 identical over 8 bases. The CDR3 runs 17 residues. With 1 base clipped from V and 2 bases from J, the junction kept 9 bases outside the gene matches. Germline loops: CDR1 LNHDA, CDR2 SQIVND (reference sequence). The DNA of the CDR3 is TGTGCCAGTAGTATAGGCAGGGGGCCGACGGCGAACTATGGCTACACCTTC. Amino acids: CASSIGRGPTANYGYTF.

This clone has just a few counts. The J gene is TRBJ2-2, the V gene TRBV4-3; 7 nucleotides align to TRBD2. This CDR3 is 13 amino acids long. Germline values: CDR1 LGHNA, CDR2 YSLEER. V dropped 0 bases and J dropped 13; count of bases not matched to a gene: 5. The DNA of the CDR3 is TGCGCCAGCAGCCAAGATCGGAGACTAGCGCTGTTTTTT. It specifies CASSQDRRLALFF.

The gene calls are TRBV14 and TRBJ2-1; a weak D match, TRBD2 (7 bases). Germline assignment: CDR1 SGHDN and CDR2 FVKESK. This CDR3 spans 13 amino acids. V lost 1 base, J lost 15 bases, and 16 bases lay in between. Written as DNA, the CDR3 is TGTGCCAGCAGCCAAGTGTTTCTAGGGGGGGTGTTCTTC. This gives the protein CASSQVFLGGVFF.

The CDR3 bases are TGCGCCAGCAGCATGATCGGGACAGGGGAAGAAAAACTGTTTTTT. Translation gives CASSMIGTGEEKLFF. The chain joins TRBV5-1 to TRBJ1-4, with 10 bases fitting TRBD1. V shed 4 bases and J 8 bases; nucleotides not matched to a gene: 8. Germline lookup yields CDR1 SGHRS and CDR2 YFSETQ. The CDR3 runs 15 residues.

The chain couples TRBV29-1 to TRBJ2-3; a possible D gene is TRBD1 (6 bases). Germline CDR1 SQVTM, CDR2 ANQGSEA. Trimming shortened V by 6 bases and J by 3 bases, and 16 bases separated the two germline ends. The CDR3 runs to 14 residues. CDR3 sequence (DNA): TGCAGCGTCGTGAAAGGACAGTTGACAGATACGCAGTATTTT. Residues: CSVVKGQLTDTQYF.

The chain uses TRBV19 and TRBJ1-4; D is perhaps TRBD1 (5 bases). CDR1 LNHDA and CDR2 SQIVND come from the germline V gene (reference sequence). This CDR3 has 13 amino acids. V was trimmed by 8 bases and J by 5 bases, leaving 12 bases between them. This CDR3 reads CASGDRRNEKLFF. The DNA of the CDR3 is TGTGCCAGTGGAGACAGAAGAAATGAAAAACTGTTTTTT.